A single sample is the source of the 11 T cell receptor beta chains below, sequenced in a study of blood T cell repertoires in COVID-19. Clones were sequenced by immunoSEQ multiplex PCR, and TCRdb holds only the in-frame ones, with some missing. The table has about 170,000 clones, over 85% seen once. The sequenced sample consisted of peripheral blood. The source of these receptors is a woman aged 50 to 65 with acute or convalescent COVID-19.

The V and J genes are TRBV7-9 and TRBJ2-3, with D possibly TRBD2 on 6 matching bases. This CDR3 region has 16 residues. Germline V gene lookup returns CDR1 SEHNR and CDR2 FQNEAQ (reference sequence). Trimming pared 1 base from V and 0 bases from J, leaving 11 bases between. CDR3 protein: CASSLGGAPSTDTQYF. CDR3 bases: TGTGCCAGCAGCTTAGGCGGGGCACCTAGCACAGATACGCAGTATTTT. The full variable domain, with the rest looked up from reference TRBV7-9 and TRBJ2-3, is DTGVSQNPRHKITKRGQNVTFRCDPISEHNRLYWYRQTLGQGPEFLTYFQNEAQLEKSRLLSDRFSAERPKGSFSTLEIQRTEQGDSAMYLCASSLGGAPSTDTQYFGPGTRLTVL.

This clone is a singleton in its sample. This rearrangement joins TRBV9 to TRBJ1-3, with 10 bases matching TRBD1. The CDR3 runs 17 residues. The germline V gene encodes CDR1 SGDLS and CDR2 YYNGEE. V gave up 0 bases and J gave up 0 bases; unmatched junction bases: 3. Here the CDR3 DNA reads TGTGCCAGCAGCGTAGGGGGACAGGGGAACTCTGGAAACACCATATATTTT. This codes for CASSVGGQGNSGNTIYF.

The chain is built from TRBV6-5 and TRBJ1-1; the D is unclear. Trimming cost V 4 bases and J 4 bases, with 13 bases left between them. The CDR3 has 14 amino acids. In germline, CDR1 is MNHEY, CDR2 SVGAGI. The CDR3 loop is CASSSTSRGTEAFF. DNA for the CDR3: TGTGCCAGCAGTTCTACAAGTCGAGGCACTGAAGCTTTCTTT.

The chain links TRBV18 to TRBJ1-2; TRBD1 aligns across 10 bases. The V and J ends lost 3 bases and 6 bases, in that order; junction bases with no gene match: 4. The CDR3 has 14 residues. The germline CDR1 and CDR2 sequences are KGHSH and LQKENI. Written as DNA, the CDR3 is TGTGCCAGCTCACCGGGACAGGGGATTCATGGCTACACCTTC. Amino acids: CASSPGQGIHGYTF.

The chain employs TRBV11-1 and TRBJ2-5; a possible D gene is TRBD1 (6 bases). CDR3 length: 13 amino acids. V dropped 5 bases and J dropped 6 bases, with 13 bases sitting between them. The germline V gene encodes CDR1 SGHAT and CDR2 FQDESV (reference sequence). The CDR3 spells CASSQTGLKTQYF. As DNA, the CDR3 is TGTGCCAGCAGCCAAACAGGGTTAAAGACCCAGTACTTC.

The rearrangement joins TRBV2 to TRBJ2-3, with D possibly matching TRBD2 (6 bases). V was clipped by 6 bases and J by 14 bases, with 21 bases between them. Per germline, CDR1 SNHLY and CDR2 FYNNEI. The CDR3 extends over 13 amino acids. The CDR3 spells CASSPLGTSLAYF. As DNA, the CDR3 is TGTGCCAGCAGCCCCTTAGGGACTTCGTTAGCGTATTTT.

The chain combines TRBV27 with TRBJ2-7, with unresolved D. This CDR3 has 13 amino acids. Trimming stripped 0 bases from V and 3 bases from J, with 6 bases between. In germline, CDR1 is MNHEY, CDR2 SMNVEV (reference sequence). The CDR3 bases are TGTGCCAGCAGTTTATCCAGAAACTACGAGCAGTACTTC. Translating gives CASSLSRNYEQYF.

The V call is TRBV10-2, the J call TRBJ2-3; D ambiguous. V lost 6 bases to trimming and J lost 5 bases, with 9 bases between them. Germline V gene lookup returns CDR1 WSHSY and CDR2 SAAADI. The CDR3 length is 12 residues. CDR3 sequence: CASSTVGDTQYF. The CDR3 DNA reads as TGCGCCAGCAGCACGGTCGGAGATACGCAGTATTTT.

The chain couples TRBV24-1 to TRBJ2-2; TRBD1 is a possible D gene (6 bases). The CDR3 sequence is 16 residues long. The germline V and J ends were trimmed by 4 bases and 0 bases, with 11 bases remaining between them. Germline assignment: CDR1 KGHDR and CDR2 SFDVKD. The CDR3 DNA reads as TGTGCCACCAGTGACCCCGGACAGACGAACACCGGGGAGCTGTTTTTT. This codes for CATSDPGQTNTGELFF.

The rearrangement uses TRBV18 and TRBJ1-3, with TRBD1 matching 7 bases. The CDR3 is 14 residues long. V dropped 6 bases and J dropped 2; count of bases not matched to a gene: 4. Germline V gene lookup returns CDR1 KGHSH and CDR2 LQKENI. CDR3 sequence reads: CASSDGTAGNTIYF. The CDR3 DNA reads as TGTGCCAGCTCCGACGGGACAGCTGGAAACACCATATATTTT.

This chain joins TRBV19 and TRBJ1-5, with a possible D match to TRBD1 (6 bases). V lost 4 bases, J lost 6 bases, and 19 bases lay in between. Germline V gene sequence: CDR1 LNHDA, CDR2 SQIVND (reference sequence). The CDR3 consists of 16 residues. In DNA, the CDR3 is TGTGCCAGTAGTACAGTCAGGGGTGAATGGGCTCAGCCCCAGCATTTT. Its translation: CASSTVRGEWAQPQHF.